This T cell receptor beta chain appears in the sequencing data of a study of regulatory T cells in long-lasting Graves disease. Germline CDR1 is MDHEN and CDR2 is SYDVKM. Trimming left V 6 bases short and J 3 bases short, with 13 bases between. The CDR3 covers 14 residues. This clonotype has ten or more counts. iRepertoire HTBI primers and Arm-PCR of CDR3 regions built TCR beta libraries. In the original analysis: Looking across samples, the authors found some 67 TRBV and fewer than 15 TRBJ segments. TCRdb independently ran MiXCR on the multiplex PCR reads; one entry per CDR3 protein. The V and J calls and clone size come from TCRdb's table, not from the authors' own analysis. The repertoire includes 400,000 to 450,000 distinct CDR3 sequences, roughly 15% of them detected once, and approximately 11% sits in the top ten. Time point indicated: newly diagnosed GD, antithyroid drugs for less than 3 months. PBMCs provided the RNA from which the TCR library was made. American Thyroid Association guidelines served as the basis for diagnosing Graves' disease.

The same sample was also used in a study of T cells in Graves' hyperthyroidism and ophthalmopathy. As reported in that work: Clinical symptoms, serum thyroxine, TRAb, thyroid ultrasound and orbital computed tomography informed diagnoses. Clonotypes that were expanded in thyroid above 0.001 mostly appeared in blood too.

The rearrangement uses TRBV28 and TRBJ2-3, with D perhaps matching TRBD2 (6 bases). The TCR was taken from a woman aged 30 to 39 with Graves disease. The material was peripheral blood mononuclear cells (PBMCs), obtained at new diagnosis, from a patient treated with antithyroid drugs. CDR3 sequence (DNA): TGTGCCAGCAGCCCGGAGGGCGTAACAGATACGCAGTATTTT. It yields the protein CASSPEGVTDTQYF.